Listed below are T cell receptor beta chains from one sample, sequenced in a study of T-cell reconstitution after alpha-beta-depleted transplantation in children. TCRdb re-called the PCR reads with MiXCR, one entry per CDR3 protein. The data contain hundreds of thousands of distinct CDR3 sequences, about a tenth of them singletons. The sample was PBMCs, taken before TCRalphabeta/CD19-depleted stem cell transplant. These receptors came from a boy in the first two years of life with acute myeloid leukemia, due to receive a stem cell transplant. Both conserved end residues are part of each CDR3. The D gene is left open where the match is weak. Size values are once, few and many counts, or a class for expanded clones, and some rows have none.

>TRBJ1-5|NA|TRBV29-1|NA
TGCAGCCTTGGGAGAGGGGAGGATCAGCCCCAGCATTTT
CSLGRGEDQPQHF
>TRBJ2-7|NA|TRBV20-1|many
TGCAGTGCTCACGCCCCTGGGGCCGAAGCGCAGTACTTC
CSAHAPGAEAQYF
>TRBJ2-3|TRBD2|TRBV27|NA
TGTGCCAGCAGCCCGGGACTAGCGGGGCCGTTTACCACAGATACGCAGTATTTT
CASSPGLAGPFTTDTQYF
>TRBJ2-1|TRBD2|TRBV12-3/TRBV12-4|many
TGTGCCAGCAGTTGGGCGACTAGCGGGCGTACCTACAATGAGCAGTTCTTC
CASSWATSGRTYNEQFF
>TRBJ2-2|TRBD2|TRBV29-1|NA
TGCAGCGTTGCGCGGGAAGCGGGATGGAACACCGGGGAGCTGTTTTTT
CSVAREAGWNTGELFF
>TRBJ2-7|NA|TRBV25-1|many
TGTGCCAGCAGGGTTTCGGCCCACTACGAGCAGTACTTC
CASRVSAHYEQYF
>TRBJ2-2|TRBD2|TRBV20-1|NA
TGCAGGGGTCAGAGGGGACTAGCGGGGGGGCATGGCACCGGGGAGCTGTTTTTT
CRGQRGLAGGHGTGELFF
>TRBJ1-5|NA|TRBV11-2|NA
TGTGCCAGCAGCTTAGGGCCTTCTTATAGCAATCAGCCCCAGCATTTT
CASSLGPSYSNQPQHF
>TRBJ2-2|TRBD2|TRBV7-2|many
TGTGCCAGCAGCTTAAACGGGAGGGCCAACACCGGGGAGCTGTTTTTT
CASSLNGRANTGELFF
>TRBJ1-1|NA|TRBV5-6|many
TGTGCCAGCAGCTTGGATAACCAGGGCGACACTGAAGCTTTCTTT
CASSLDNQGDTEAFF
>TRBJ1-1|NA|TRBV28|many
TGTGCCAGCAGTTTGGGACATTGGAACACTGAAGCTTTCTTT
CASSLGHWNTEAFF
>TRBJ1-5|TRBD1|TRBV7-9|many
TGTGCCAGCAGCTTAACCACAGGGGTCGGGGGTCAGCCCCAGCATTTT
CASSLTTGVGGQPQHF
>TRBJ1-5|NA|TRBV19|few
TGTGCCAGTAGTAAGGACAGCCCTAATCAGCCCCAGCATTTT
CASSKDSPNQPQHF
>TRBJ2-2|NA|TRBV29-1|many
TGCAGCGTTTTCCTCTGGGGGGCGGTCACCGGGGAGCTGTTTTTT
CSVFLWGAVTGELFF
>TRBJ2-7|TRBD2|TRBV29-1|many
TGCAGCGTTGAAGGGACTAGCTACGAGCAGTACTTC
CSVEGTSYEQYF
>TRBJ1-5|NA|TRBV6-5|many
TGTGCCAGCAGTCACCCTAACAATCAGCCCCAGCATTTT
CASSHPNNQPQHF
>TRBJ1-1|NA|TRBV12-3/TRBV12-4|few
TGTGCCAGCAGTGACGGACTGAACACTGAAGCTTTCTTT
CASSDGLNTEAFF
>TRBJ2-3|NA|TRBV20-1|NA
TGCAGTGCTAGAGATCCCGGGACCTCAGATACGCAGTATTTT
CSARDPGTSDTQYF